This TCR beta chain emerged from a study of human T cells and chemical hapten exposure. Noted time point: patch test 1, 2 weeks after DPC sensitization. As to treatment: therapeutic diphenylcyclopropenone sensitization with weekly scalp DPC. The CDR3 is 11 residues long. CDR1 is MNHEY, CDR2 SMNVEV, per germline (reference sequence). V was shortened by 4 bases and J by 6 bases, with 7 bases between the two germline ends. Overall study findings and caveats: No alteration of TCRs above 1 in 1000 frequency was seen with DPC sensitization.

Via MiXCR, TCRdb re-called the RACE reads, giving one row per CDR3 protein. The table lists tens of thousands of distinct CDR3 sequences, 7% to 10% of them singletons. Ten or more counts support this clonotype. Its target is unknown. Sequencing used whole blood, obtained in connection with sensitization to the hapten diphenylcyclopropenone (DPC). The sequence came from a woman aged 40 to 49 with alopecia areata. Some clones in this sample may be carry-over from other donors' samples. This chain links TRBV27 with TRBJ2-7, with D possibly called TRBD1 or TRBD2 (5 bases each). Written as DNA, the CDR3 is TGTGCCAGCAGTTGGGGGTCCGAGCAGTACTTC. Translating gives CASSWGSEQYF.